The clone carrying this TCR beta chain was seen a single time. The antigen is undetermined. The data were taken from a study of beta chain features in type 1 diabetes. V was pared by 7 bases and J by 5 bases, with 17 bases between. This CDR3 contains 13 residues. Germline V gene sequence: CDR1 SQVTM, CDR2 ANQGSEA. The study, taken as a whole, reports: Within each of all four CD4+ subsets, Type 1 diabetes patients had TCRB CDR3s that were moderately but significantly shorter.

Reverse transcribing all isolated RNA meant expressed TCRB transcripts were sequenced. The data were produced by immunoSEQ multiplex PCR, yet TCRdb's version contains in-frame clones alone and is incomplete. In the table there are over 350,000 clones, more than 13% of which are singletons. The rearrangement uses TRBV29-1 and TRBJ1-2; tentatively, D is TRBD1 (6 bases). What was sequenced was naive CD4+ T cells from blood. The sequence was obtained from a woman aged 18-29 years in good health. The CDR3 loop reads CSAKQGSGYGYTF. In DNA, the CDR3 is TGCAGCGCCAAGCAGGGGTCTGGGTATGGCTACACCTTC.